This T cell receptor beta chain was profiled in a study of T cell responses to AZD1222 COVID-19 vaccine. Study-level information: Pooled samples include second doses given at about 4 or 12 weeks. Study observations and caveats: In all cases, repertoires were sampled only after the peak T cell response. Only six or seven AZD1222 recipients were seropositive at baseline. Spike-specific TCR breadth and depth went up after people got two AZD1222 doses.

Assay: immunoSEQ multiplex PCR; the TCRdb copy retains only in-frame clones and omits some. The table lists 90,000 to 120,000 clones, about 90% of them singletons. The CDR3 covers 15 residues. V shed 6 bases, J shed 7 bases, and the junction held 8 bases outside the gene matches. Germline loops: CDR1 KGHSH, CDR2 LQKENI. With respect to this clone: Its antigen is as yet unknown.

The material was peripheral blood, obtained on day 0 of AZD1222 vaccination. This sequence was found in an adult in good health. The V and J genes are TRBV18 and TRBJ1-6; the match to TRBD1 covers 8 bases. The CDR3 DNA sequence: TGTGCCAGCTCCCTCGGGACAGGACAGAATTCACCCCTCCACTTT. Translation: CASSLGTGQNSPLHF.